The 18 T cell receptor beta chains given below trace back to one sample, sequenced in a study of blood T cells in healthy people across ages. Through a sample-barcoded 5' primer and a J-beta primer mix, a second PCR was run for roughly 6 to 12 cycles. TCRdb independently ran MiXCR on the 5' RACE reads; one entry per CDR3 protein. Altogether some 860,000 distinct CDR3 sequences are present, 56% being singletons, with the ten largest covering about 26%. Source material: blood. Every receptor here comes from a man aged 40-49 years in good health.

This clonotype was seen ten or more times. The chain uses TRBV4-3 and TRBJ2-7, with D unclear. The CDR3 is made up of 13 amino acids. Germline-derived CDR1 and CDR2 are LGHNA and YSLEER. Trimming pared 3 bases from V and 3 bases from J, leaving 9 bases between. The chain's CDR3 is CASSHRDGYEQYF. CDR3 DNA sequence: TGCGCCAGCAGCCATCGAGACGGCTACGAGCAGTACTTC.

The chain joins TRBV28 to TRBJ2-5; possible D gene TRBD1, 5 bases. There are 15 residues in the CDR3. V dropped 7 bases and J dropped 11 bases, with 26 bases sitting between them. Germline-derived CDR1 and CDR2 are MDHEN and SYDVKM. The CDR3 reads CASNFSPGSYNEQYF. In DNA form, the CDR3 reads TGTGCCAGCAACTTTAGTCCAGGGTCCTACAATGAGCAGTACTTC. The full variable domain, completed using reference TRBV28 and TRBJ2-5, is DVKVTQSSRYLVKRTGEKVFLECVQDMDHENMFWYRQDPGLGLRLIYFSYDVKMKEKGDIPEGYSVSREKKERFSLILESASTNQTSMYLCASNFSPGSYNEQYFGPGTRLLVL.

This clonotype was found a few times. The chain uses TRBV20-1 and TRBJ2-1, with TRBD2 as a possible D gene (6 bases). Germline loops: CDR1 DFQATT, CDR2 SNEGSKA (reference sequence). The CDR3 spans 14 residues. V was clipped by 5 bases and J by 4 bases, with 15 bases between them. This CDR3 reads CSAFPRDSYNEQFF. As DNA, the CDR3 is TGCAGTGCTTTTCCTCGGGACTCATACAATGAGCAGTTCTTC.

This clonotype was counted once. The chain recombines TRBV13 with TRBJ1-1; weak D call: TRBD1 (6 bases). Germline lookup yields CDR1 PRHDT and CDR2 FYEKMQ (reference sequence). This CDR3 comprises 13 residues. Trimming left V 4 bases short and J 7 bases short, with 13 bases between. The CDR3 nucleotides are TGTGCCAGCAGCTCCGGACAGATCGTTGAAGCTTTCTTT. Amino acids: CASSSGQIVEAFF.

The J gene is TRBJ2-5, the V gene TRBV20-1; D is undetermined. V gave up 1 base and J gave up 11 bases, with 20 bases separating them. Per germline, CDR1 DFQATT and CDR2 SNEGSKA (reference sequence). The CDR3 totals 14 residues. The CDR3 region has the DNA TGCAGTGCTAGAGTCAGGCTTATTTACAATGAGCAGTACTTC. Translating it yields CSARVRLIYNEQYF.

The genes are TRBV12-3 or TRBV12-4 and TRBJ1-5; 11 bases match TRBD1. J gave up 6 bases and V 3 bases, and 4 bases lay outside the gene matches. The CDR3 is made up of 15 amino acids. The CDR3 DNA reads as TGTGCCAGCAGTTTGGGACAGGGGGGCGGTCAGCCCCAGCATTTT. Amino acids: CASSLGQGGGQPQHF.

This rearrangement joins TRBV12-3 or TRBV12-4 to TRBJ2-1; unclear D gene. There are 13 residues in the CDR3. V was pared by 7 bases and J by 4 bases, with 11 bases between. This CDR3 reads CASTLGKYNEQFF. The CDR3 bases are TGTGCCAGCACCCTAGGGAAATACAATGAGCAGTTCTTC.

Here the CDR3 reads CASSFPTGELFF. The CDR3 DNA is TGTGCCAGCAGCTTTCCGACCGGGGAGCTGTTTTTT. The genes are TRBV7-8 and TRBJ2-2; D unclear. The V gene lost 3 bases and the J gene lost 5 bases, with 4 bases spanning the gap. CDR3 length: 12 residues. Germline CDR1 SGHVS, CDR2 FQNEAQ. The entire variable domain, with the rest obtained from reference TRBV7-8 and TRBJ2-2, is as follows: GAGVSQSPRYKVAKRGQDVALRCDPISGHVSLFWYQQALGQGPEFLTYFQNEAQLDKSGLPSDRFFAERPEGSVSTLKIQRTQQEDSAVYLCASSFPTGELFFGEGSRLTVL.

This clonotype was detected once. The chain combines TRBV6-6 with TRBJ2-3, with 8 nucleotides matching TRBD2. CDR1 MNHNY and CDR2 SVGAGI come from the germline V gene (reference sequence). The CDR3 length is 16 residues. V was clipped by 8 bases and J by 2 bases; unmatched bases: 12. CDR3 in DNA: TGTGCCAGCCGATCGGGGGGGGGAACTCACACAGATACGCAGTATTTT. Encoded protein: CASRSGGGTHTDTQYF.

The gene calls are TRBV5-1 and TRBJ1-1; tentative D call: TRBD1 (5 bases). Trimming cost V 1 base and J 1 base, with 11 bases left between them. Germline assignment: CDR1 SGHRS and CDR2 YFSETQ. The CDR3 has 15 residues. The CDR3 reads CASSLKGQANTEAFF. DNA of the CDR3: TGCGCCAGCAGCTTGAAGGGGCAAGCGAACACTGAAGCTTTCTTT.

This clonotype was picked up a small number of times. The chain recombines TRBV14 with TRBJ2-5; 8 nucleotides agree with TRBD1. The CDR3 is 15 residues long. Trimming at V came to 3 bases and at J to 2 bases, leaving 5 bases not matched to a gene. The germline V gene encodes CDR1 SGHDN and CDR2 FVKESK. The CDR3 sequence: CASSHSGTGQETQYF. CDR3 sequence (DNA): TGTGCCAGCAGCCATTCCGGGACAGGTCAAGAGACCCAGTACTTC.

A few counts support this clonotype. The rearrangement links TRBV7-9 to TRBJ2-7; TRBD1 agrees at 8 bases. The J segment lost 3 bases and the V segment lost 1 base, leaving 5 bases of the junction unmatched. CDR1 is SEHNR and CDR2 is FQNEAQ in the germline V gene (reference sequence). This CDR3 is 15 amino acids long. This CDR3 reads CASSLGQGQIYEQYF. CDR3 in DNA: TGTGCCAGCAGCTTAGGACAGGGGCAGATCTACGAGCAGTACTTC.

The chain recombines TRBV7-9 with TRBJ2-1; perhaps TRBD2 as D (5 bases). Germline lookup yields CDR1 SEHNR and CDR2 FQNEAQ (reference sequence). The CDR3 runs to 14 residues. V was trimmed by 5 bases and J by 7 bases, leaving 15 bases between them. CDR3 DNA: TGTGCCAGCAGCCCACGTGAGGGCCAGAATGAGCAGTTCTTC. Translating it yields CASSPREGQNEQFF. The full variable domain, with the rest looked up from reference TRBV7-9 and TRBJ2-1, is DTGVSQNPRHKITKRGQNVTFRCDPISEHNRLYWYRQTLGQGPEFLTYFQNEAQLEKSRLLSDRFSAERPKGSFSTLEIQRTEQGDSAMYLCASSPREGQNEQFFGPGTRLTVL.

This clonotype was recorded once. CDR3 amino acids: CSVGGQSGNQPQHF. The CDR3 DNA reads as TGCAGCGTCGGGGGACAGAGTGGCAATCAGCCCCAGCATTTT. V and J are TRBV29-1 and TRBJ1-5, with TRBD1 identical over 7 bases. CDR1 SQVTM and CDR2 ANQGSEA come from the germline V gene. V was clipped by 6 bases and J by 2 bases; unmatched bases: 7. This CDR3 is 14 amino acids long.

This clonotype was observed at least ten times. The chain employs TRBV4-3 and TRBJ2-5; 8 bases fit TRBD2. V lost 0 bases, J lost 0 bases, and 6 bases stayed unmatched. This CDR3 region has 17 residues. Germline CDR1 is LGHNA and CDR2 is YSLEER. CDR3 residues: CASSQDLSGGHQETQYF. The CDR3 nucleotides are TGCGCCAGCAGCCAAGATCTGAGCGGGGGACACCAAGAGACCCAGTACTTC.

The sample holds one count of this clonotype. The rearrangement links TRBV6-6 to TRBJ1-1, with 7 nucleotides matching TRBD1. Germline values: CDR1 MNHNY, CDR2 SVGAGI (reference sequence). V was clipped by 8 bases and J by 0 bases; unmatched bases: 12. The CDR3 loop spans 16 amino acids. In nucleotides, the CDR3 is TGTGCCAGCGGGATACAGGGGAGTGGCATGAACACTGAAGCTTTCTTT. Translating it yields CASGIQGSGMNTEAFF.

V gene TRBV11-3 combines with J gene TRBJ2-2; 10 positions agree with TRBD2. This CDR3 spans 16 amino acids. V lost 1 base and J lost 5; bases outside the gene matches: 4. The germline V gene encodes CDR1 SGHNT and CDR2 YENEEA. The CDR3 reads CASSLAPSGRTGELFF. In nucleotides, the CDR3 is TGTGCCAGCAGCTTAGCCCCTAGCGGGAGAACCGGGGAGCTGTTTTTT.

There are many counts of this clonotype. The chain is built from TRBV6-5 and TRBJ1-2; 7 bases line up with TRBD1. The CDR3 length is 13 residues. The germline V gene has CDR1 MNHEY and CDR2 SVGAGI. Unmatched junction bases numbered 6, after V lost 6 bases and J lost 5 bases. In DNA, the CDR3 is TGTGCCAGCAGGAGCCGGGACAGATATGGCTACACCTTC. This encodes CASRSRDRYGYTF.